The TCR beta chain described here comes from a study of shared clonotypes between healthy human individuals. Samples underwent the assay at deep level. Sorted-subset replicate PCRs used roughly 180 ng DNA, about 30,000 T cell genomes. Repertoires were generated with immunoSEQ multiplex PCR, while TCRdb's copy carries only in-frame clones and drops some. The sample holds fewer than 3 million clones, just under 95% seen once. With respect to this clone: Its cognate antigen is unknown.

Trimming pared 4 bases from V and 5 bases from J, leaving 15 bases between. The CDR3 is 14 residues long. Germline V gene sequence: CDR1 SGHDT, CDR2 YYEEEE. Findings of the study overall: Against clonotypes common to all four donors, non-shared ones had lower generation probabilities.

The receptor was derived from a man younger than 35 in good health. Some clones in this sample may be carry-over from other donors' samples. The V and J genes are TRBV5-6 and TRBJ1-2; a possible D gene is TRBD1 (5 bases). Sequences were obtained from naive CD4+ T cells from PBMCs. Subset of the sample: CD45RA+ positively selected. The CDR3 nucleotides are TGTGCCAGCAGCGCCCGCGCAGGGAGGTATGGCTACACCTTC. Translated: CASSARAGRYGYTF.